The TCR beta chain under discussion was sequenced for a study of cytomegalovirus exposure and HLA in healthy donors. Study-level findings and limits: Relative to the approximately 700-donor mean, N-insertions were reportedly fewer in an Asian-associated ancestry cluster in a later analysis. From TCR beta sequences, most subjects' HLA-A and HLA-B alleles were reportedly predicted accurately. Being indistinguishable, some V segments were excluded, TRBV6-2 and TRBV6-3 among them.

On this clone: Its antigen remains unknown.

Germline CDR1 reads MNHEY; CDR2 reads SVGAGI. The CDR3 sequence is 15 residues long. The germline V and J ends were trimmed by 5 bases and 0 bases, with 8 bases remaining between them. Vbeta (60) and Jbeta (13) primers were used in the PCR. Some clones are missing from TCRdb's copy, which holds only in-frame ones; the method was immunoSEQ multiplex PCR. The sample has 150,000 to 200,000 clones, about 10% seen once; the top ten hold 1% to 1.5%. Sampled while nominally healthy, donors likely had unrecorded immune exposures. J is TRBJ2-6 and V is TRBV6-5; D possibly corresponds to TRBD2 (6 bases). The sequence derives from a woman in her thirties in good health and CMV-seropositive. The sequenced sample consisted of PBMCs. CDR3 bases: TGTGCCAGCAGTGGGGGGTCCTCTGGGGCCAACGTCCTGACTTTC. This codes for CASSGGSSGANVLTF.